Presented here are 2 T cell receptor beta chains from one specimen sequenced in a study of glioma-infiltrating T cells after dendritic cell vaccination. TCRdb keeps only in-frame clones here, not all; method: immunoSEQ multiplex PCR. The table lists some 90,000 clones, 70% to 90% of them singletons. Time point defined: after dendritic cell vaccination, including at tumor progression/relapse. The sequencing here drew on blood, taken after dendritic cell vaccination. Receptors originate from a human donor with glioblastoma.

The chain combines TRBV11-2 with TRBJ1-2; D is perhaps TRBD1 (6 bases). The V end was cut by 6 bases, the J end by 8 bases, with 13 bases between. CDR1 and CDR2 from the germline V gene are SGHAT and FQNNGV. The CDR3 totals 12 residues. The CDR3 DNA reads TGTGCCAGCAGGTTTACAGGGTCCGGCTACACCTTC. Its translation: CASRFTGSGYTF.

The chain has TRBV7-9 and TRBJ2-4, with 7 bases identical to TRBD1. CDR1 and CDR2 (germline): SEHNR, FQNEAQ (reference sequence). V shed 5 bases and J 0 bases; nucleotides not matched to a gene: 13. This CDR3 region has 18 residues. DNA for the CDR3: TGTGCCAGCAGCAACTCCGGGACAGCGATTGGAGCCAAAAACATTCAGTACTTC. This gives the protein CASSNSGTAIGAKNIQYF.